Following are 26 T cell receptor beta chains from one sample sequenced in a study of control samples from healthy donors and cancer patients. Here immunoSEQ multiplex PCR was the method, and the copy in TCRdb shows in-frame clones only, minus some. The sample holds more than 150,000 clones, more than 85% seen once. The sample was blood. Every receptor here comes from a man aged 50 or older in good health.

The chain is built from TRBV7-6 and TRBJ2-1; 10 nucleotides align to TRBD2. This CDR3 has 17 residues. Trimming removed 1 base from V and 1 base from J; junction bases left unmatched: 4. CDR1 SGHVS and CDR2 FNYEAQ come from the germline V gene. CDR3 bases: TGTGCCAGCAGCTTAGTACAACTAGCGGGGTCCTACAATGAGCAGTTCTTC. It codes for CASSLVQLAGSYNEQFF.

V gene TRBV9 combines with J gene TRBJ1-5; tentatively, D is TRBD1 (6 bases). Trimming took 4 bases from V and 1 from J, leaving 12 bases between them. CDR1 SGDLS and CDR2 YYNGEE come from the germline V gene. This CDR3 is 15 amino acids long. CDR3 nucleotides: TGTGCCAGCAGCCTAGATGGGGGCAGCAATCAGCCCCAGCATTTT. Residues: CASSLDGGSNQPQHF.

The chain combines TRBV18 with TRBJ2-3; D is possibly TRBD1 (5 bases). Trimming left V 3 bases short and J 6 bases short, with 7 bases between. Per germline, CDR1 KGHSH and CDR2 LQKENI. The CDR3 consists of 12 residues. The CDR3 sequence: CASSPNRDTQYF. CDR3 in DNA: TGTGCCAGCTCACCGAACAGGGATACGCAGTATTTT. Looking up the rest from reference TRBV18 and TRBJ2-3 gives the full variable domain: NAGVMQNPRHLVRRRGQEARLRCSPMKGHSHVYWYRQLPEEGLKFMVYLQKENIIDESGMPKERFSAEFPKEGPSILRIQQVVRGDSAAYFCASSPNRDTQYFGPGTRLTVL.

A few counts support this clone. This rearrangement joins TRBV4-1 to TRBJ2-5; D is unclear. Germline CDR1 MGHRA, CDR2 YSYEKL. This CDR3 has 16 amino acids. V gave up 0 bases and J gave up 0 bases, with 11 bases separating them. CDR3 DNA sequence: TGCGCCAGCAGCCAAGATAGAGTCCCATACCAAGAGACCCAGTACTTC. It encodes CASSQDRVPYQETQYF.

The V call is TRBV18, the J call TRBJ1-4; D ambiguous. CDR1 KGHSH and CDR2 LQKENI come from the germline V gene. The V gene lost 4 bases and the J gene lost 8 bases, with 11 bases spanning the gap. The CDR3 runs to 13 residues. The CDR3, as DNA: TGTGCCAGCTCACTCCAGCGGAACGAAAAACTGTTTTTT. As protein: CASSLQRNEKLFF.

The rearrangement uses TRBV5-1 and TRBJ1-5, with D possibly being TRBD1 (5 bases). V was cut by 0 bases and J by 9 bases, with 10 bases left in between. This CDR3 contains 13 residues. Per the germline V gene, CDR1 is SGHRS and CDR2 is YFSETQ. The CDR3, as DNA: TGCGCCAGCAGCTTGGCGGGGGGGAGGCCCCAGCATTTT. This translates into CASSLAGGRPQHF.

This clone came up a few times. The chain combines TRBV19 with TRBJ2-7, with 8 bases fitting TRBD1. The V gene's germline CDR1 is LNHDA and CDR2 SQIVND (reference sequence). The CDR3 is 16 amino acids. V was clipped by 1 base and J by 5 bases; unmatched bases: 10. The CDR3 loop is CASSIGATGVLHEQYF. In DNA form, the CDR3 reads TGTGCCAGTAGTATAGGGGCGACAGGGGTTCTTCACGAGCAGTACTTC.

The V and J genes are TRBV25-1 and TRBJ2-1, with D possibly being TRBD1 (7 bases). The germline CDR1 and CDR2 sequences are MGHDK and SYGVNS. The germline V and J ends were trimmed by 4 bases and 0 bases, with 19 bases remaining between them. The CDR3 is 18 residues long. As DNA, the CDR3 is TGTGCCAGCAGTGGGGTCAGGGGGGAAGCCATCTCCTACAATGAGCAGTTCTTC. Translation: CASSGVRGEAISYNEQFF.

The rearrangement joins TRBV11-2 to TRBJ2-7, with D possibly matching TRBD2 (6 bases). Germline V gene data show CDR1 as SGHAT and CDR2 as FQNNGV. The CDR3 extends over 13 amino acids. Trimming took off 0 bases at V and 6 bases at J, with 9 bases between the two ends. CDR3 DNA: TGTGCCAGCAGCTTAGAAGCGCGGGGCGAGCAGTACTTC. This translates into CASSLEARGEQYF.

The chain links TRBV4-2 to TRBJ2-7, with TRBD2 matching 11 bases. J was trimmed by 2 bases and V by 3 bases; bases with no gene match: 3. The length of the CDR3 is 15 residues. CDR1 and CDR2 (germline): LGHNA, YNFKEQ. Here the CDR3 reads CASSQGLADPYEQYF. The CDR3 DNA is TGTGCCAGCAGCCAGGGACTAGCGGACCCCTACGAGCAGTACTTC.

The chain employs TRBV28 and TRBJ2-1, with TRBD1 matching 7 bases. Losses at the gene ends were 2 bases for V and 5 bases for J; bases not matched to a gene: 3. This CDR3 spans 14 amino acids. Germline CDR1 and CDR2: MDHEN and SYDVKM. CDR3 region: CASSLTGVNNEQFF. DNA of the CDR3: TGTGCCAGCAGTTTAACAGGGGTTAACAATGAGCAGTTCTTC.

The chain joins TRBV29-1 to TRBJ2-2, with 7 bases identical to TRBD1. The CDR3 is 13 amino acids. The junction had 6 bases not matched to a gene; V was cut back by 5 bases and J by 6 bases. Germline loops: CDR1 SQVTM, CDR2 ANQGSEA. Here the CDR3 reads CSVLWDRSGELFF. CDR3 bases: TGCAGCGTTTTGTGGGACAGATCCGGGGAGCTGTTTTTT.

The chain couples TRBV5-1 to TRBJ2-3; the D gene could be TRBD1 or TRBD2 (5 bases each). Looked up from germline, CDR1 is SGHRS and CDR2 is YFSETQ. Trimming removed 1 base from V and 0 bases from J, with 9 bases in between. CDR3 length: 15 amino acids. CDR3 sequence reads: CASSLSGPSTDTQYF. In DNA form, the CDR3 reads TGCGCCAGCAGCTTGTCGGGGCCTAGCACAGATACGCAGTATTTT. Based on the CDR3 plus reference TRBV5-1 and TRBJ2-3, the full variable domain is KAGVTQTPRYLIKTRGQQVTLSCSPISGHRSVSWYQQTPGQGLQFLFEYFSETQRNKGNFPGRFSGRQFSNSRSEMNVSTLELGDSALYLCASSLSGPSTDTQYFGPGTRLTVL.

This rearrangement joins TRBV27 to TRBJ1-2, with TRBD1 matching over 7 bases. This CDR3 is built from 13 residues. In germline, CDR1 is MNHEY, CDR2 SMNVEV (reference sequence). V lost 5 bases, J lost 7 bases, and 7 bases stayed unmatched. The CDR3 spells CASSKTGPSGYTF. The DNA for the CDR3 is TGTGCCAGCAGTAAGACAGGGCCCTCTGGCTACACCTTC.

The chain joins TRBV5-1 to TRBJ1-3; the D is unclear. The CDR3 has 14 amino acids. The ends were cut back, 4 bases at V and 4 bases at J, with 12 bases in the middle. The germline gives CDR1 SGHRS, CDR2 YFSETQ. CDR3 coding DNA: TGCGCCAGCAGCACGACCGGGCAAGGAAACACCATATATTTT. It codes for CASSTTGQGNTIYF. Based on the CDR3 plus reference TRBV5-1 and TRBJ1-3, the full variable domain is KAGVTQTPRYLIKTRGQQVTLSCSPISGHRSVSWYQQTPGQGLQFLFEYFSETQRNKGNFPGRFSGRQFSNSRSEMNVSTLELGDSALYLCASSTTGQGNTIYFGEGSWLTVV.

The chain joins TRBV28 to TRBJ2-4; D remains unclear. Germline-derived CDR1 and CDR2 are MDHEN and SYDVKM. The CDR3 spans 18 residues. The ends were cut back, 3 bases at V and 2 bases at J, with 20 bases in the middle. In DNA form, the CDR3 reads TGTGCCAGCAGTTTTCCTGCTTTGAGGTCGAGAACCAAAAACATTCAGTACTTC. Translation gives CASSFPALRSRTKNIQYF.

The chain joins TRBV2 to TRBJ1-2; a weak D match, TRBD1 (6 bases). V lost 5 bases and J lost 5, with 12 bases in between. The CDR3 extends over 13 amino acids. Germline-derived CDR1 and CDR2 are SNHLY and FYNNEI. CDR3 DNA sequence: TGTGCCAGCAGTTACTGGACAGCGTATGGCTACACCTTC. Amino acids: CASSYWTAYGYTF.

The rearrangement joins TRBV28 to TRBJ1-4, with TRBD1 as a possible D gene (5 bases). V shed 6 bases and J shed 4 bases, with 15 bases lying between them. This CDR3 has 15 amino acids. CDR1 and CDR2 from the germline V gene are MDHEN and SYDVKM. The CDR3 spells CASSPLTVLNEKLFF. CDR3 in DNA: TGTGCCAGCAGCCCCTTGACAGTACTTAATGAAAAACTGTTTTTT.

The V gene is TRBV11-2, the J gene TRBJ1-1, with TRBD1 matching over 9 bases. The CDR3 runs to 15 residues. J gave up 5 bases and V 5 bases, and 9 bases lay outside the gene matches. The germline CDR1 and CDR2 sequences are SGHAT and FQNNGV. The CDR3 sequence: CASSPRTGAGTEAFF. The CDR3 DNA sequence: TGTGCCAGCAGCCCCCGGACAGGGGCCGGGACTGAAGCTTTCTTT.

The chain has TRBV19 and TRBJ2-5; 7 positions match TRBD2. In germline, CDR1 is LNHDA, CDR2 SQIVND (reference sequence). This CDR3 comprises 13 residues. With 6 bases clipped from V and 4 bases from J, the junction kept 5 bases outside the gene matches. CDR3 sequence: CASRRTRGETQYF. CDR3 DNA: TGTGCCAGTAGACGGACTAGGGGAGAGACCCAGTACTTC.

V and J are TRBV3-1 (or the pseudogene TRBV3-2) and TRBJ1-6; the match to TRBD1 covers 9 bases. The CDR3 covers 16 residues. CDR1 LGHDT and CDR2 YNNKEL come from the germline V gene (reference sequence). The ends lost 6 bases at V and 3 bases at J; junction bases unmatched: 6. The CDR3 DNA sequence: TGTGCCAGCAGAGCGGGGGGACAGGGCTATAATTCACCCCTCCACTTT. It translates to CASRAGGQGYNSPLHF.

This rearrangement joins TRBV27 to TRBJ1-1, with D uncertain. From germline, CDR1 is MNHEY and CDR2 SMNVEV (reference sequence). V was trimmed by 6 bases and J by 3 bases, leaving 14 bases between them. This CDR3 contains 14 residues. CDR3 loop: CASRFGARDTEAFF. The CDR3 nucleotides read TGTGCCAGCAGATTCGGAGCTAGGGACACTGAAGCTTTCTTT.

This clone was recorded once. The chain employs TRBV3-1 (or the pseudogene TRBV3-2) and TRBJ1-4, with 11 nucleotides matching TRBD1. The CDR3 covers 17 residues. V was pared by 0 bases and J by 6 bases, with 6 bases of the junction left unmatched. Germline V gene lookup returns CDR1 LGHDT and CDR2 YNNKEL (reference sequence). The CDR3 spells CASSQDPPGQGDEKLFF. In DNA form, the CDR3 reads TGTGCCAGCAGCCAAGATCCGCCGGGACAGGGGGATGAAAAACTGTTTTTT.

The genes are TRBV29-1 and TRBJ2-1; D uncertain. This CDR3 comprises 12 residues. Germline-derived CDR1 and CDR2 are SQVTM and ANQGSEA. Trimming pared 8 bases from V and 5 bases from J, leaving 13 bases between. The DNA of the CDR3 is TGCAGCCATTTTGGACCAAACAATGAGCAGTTCTTC. Protein sequence: CSHFGPNNEQFF.

V and J are TRBV28 and TRBJ2-4; D remains ambiguous. This CDR3 comprises 16 residues. Per germline, CDR1 MDHEN and CDR2 SYDVKM. V lost 5 bases and J lost 0, with 14 bases in between. The CDR3 coding sequence is TGTGCCAGCAGTCCCTTTGCAGGATTAGCCAAAAACATTCAGTACTTC. Its translation: CASSPFAGLAKNIQYF.

This chain joins TRBV24-1 and TRBJ2-1, with 7 bases fitting TRBD1. The ends lost 6 bases at V and 6 bases at J; junction bases unmatched: 7. From germline, CDR1 is KGHDR and CDR2 SFDVKD. This CDR3 region has 14 residues. CDR3 amino acids: CATSSETGSNEQFF. DNA for the CDR3: TGTGCCACCAGTTCCGAGACAGGGTCCAATGAGCAGTTCTTC.